The 6 T cell receptor beta chains below were found in one sample sequenced in a study of identical twins. Using its own MiXCR run on the 5' RACE reads, TCRdb lists one record per CDR3 protein. The data contain under 300,000 distinct CDR3 sequences, about an eighth of them singletons. The sequenced sample consisted of memory (CD45RO+) T cells sorted from blood. All receptors derive from a woman under 30 in good health.

This clonotype was seen more than once but under ten times. This chain connects TRBV6-2 or TRBV6-3 to TRBJ2-5; 8 bases are a match to TRBD2. The V gene end was trimmed by 7 bases and the J gene end by 2 bases; junction bases not matched to a gene: 18. Germline lookup yields CDR1 MNHEY and CDR2 SVGEGT. The CDR3 covers 18 residues. CDR3 in amino acids: CASTNGLAGDPRQETQYF. For the CDR3, the DNA is TGTGCCAGCACGAACGGGCTAGCGGGCGACCCACGACAAGAGACCCAGTACTTC.

This clonotype was detected only a few times. The chain is built from TRBV10-3 and TRBJ1-2, with D perhaps matching TRBD1 (5 bases). Trimming took off 0 bases at V and 5 bases at J, with 7 bases between the two ends. Germline V gene lookup returns CDR1 ENHRY and CDR2 SYGVKD. This CDR3 has 13 amino acids. The CDR3 nucleotides read TGTGCCATCAGTGAGTCGGGGGTTTATGGCTACACCTTC. This translates into CAISESGVYGYTF.

The chain is built from TRBV10-3 and TRBJ2-1; 7 nucleotides line up with TRBD2. V lost 8 bases to trimming and J lost 3 bases; unmatched junction nucleotides: 4. This CDR3 spans 13 amino acids. Germline V lookup: CDR1 ENHRY, CDR2 SYGVKD. Written as DNA, the CDR3 is TGTGCCATCTGCGCGGGAGTCTACAATGAGCAGTTCTTC. This gives the protein CAICAGVYNEQFF.

The chain combines TRBV27 with TRBJ2-1; D is unclear. The CDR3 extends over 11 amino acids. Germline lookup yields CDR1 MNHEY and CDR2 SMNVEV (reference sequence). Trimming took 2 bases from V and 14 from J, leaving 10 bases between them. The CDR3 loop reads CASSLRNVEFF. The CDR3 bases are TGTGCCAGCAGTTTACGAAACGTGGAGTTCTTC.

At least ten counts were recorded for this clonotype. The chain uses TRBV29-1 and TRBJ1-1; the match to TRBD1 covers 8 bases. Germline trimming cut 6 bases from V and 7 bases from J; bases unmatched to any gene: 4. Germline CDR1 and CDR2: SQVTM and ANQGSEA. The CDR3 covers 11 residues. The CDR3 reads CSVDRGVEAFF. The CDR3 region has the DNA TGCAGCGTAGACAGGGGTGTTGAAGCTTTCTTT.

The V and J genes are TRBV29-1 and TRBJ2-1; TRBD1 might be the D (7 bases). Trimming took off 7 bases at V and 2 bases at J, with 12 bases between the two ends. This CDR3 is built from 13 residues. Germline CDR1 is SQVTM and CDR2 is ANQGSEA. The CDR3 nucleotides are TGCAGCGACCGGAGGGGGCCCTACAATGAGCAGTTCTTC. It specifies CSDRRGPYNEQFF.